The T cell receptor (beta chain) described here comes from a study of blood T cells in healthy people across ages. Germline V gene lookup returns CDR1 LNHDA and CDR2 SQIVND (reference sequence). This CDR3 spans 13 amino acids. The germline V and J ends were trimmed by 7 bases and 4 bases, with 13 bases remaining between them. Using a J-beta primer mix together with a sample-barcoded 5' primer, a second PCR was run for roughly 6 to 11 cycles. A template-switch adaptor containing 12 random nucleotides labeled each cDNA molecule. Any given sample supplied a minimum of 2.5 million CDR3-containing paired-end reads. TCRdb re-derived calls from the 5' RACE reads in MiXCR, one entry per CDR3 protein. Of around 1.5 million distinct CDR3 sequences in the sample, approximately 42% were seen once.

The sequence was obtained from a young woman in good health. This chain links TRBV19 with TRBJ1-1; no clear D. Sequenced material: blood. Here the CDR3 DNA reads TGTGCCAGTACCAAAGGCTGGGCCACTGAAGCTTTCTTT. Its translation is CASTKGWATEAFF.